This TCR beta chain appears in the sequencing data of a study of cytomegalovirus exposure and HLA in healthy donors. Study-level information: Unique TCR beta sequences numbering approximately 120 million came from some 200 million T cells in an earlier analysis. Overall study findings and caveats: In vitro data verified three CMV-associated chains as specific for CMV antigens. Earlier analysis looked at TCR beta V segments, and most were productive about 90% or about 30% of the time.

PCR primers comprised 60 Vbeta and 13 Jbeta primers. The repertoire was sequenced with immunoSEQ multiplex PCR; TCRdb's copy has only in-frame clones and lacks some. Of 150,000 to 200,000 clones listed, over 75% were seen once; the top ten hold 9.3%. Germline CDR1 MRHNA, CDR2 SNTAGT. The CDR3 has 13 residues. Trimming removed 5 bases from V and 5 bases from J, with 12 bases in between. This clone was detected once. Its specificity is not known. The chain links TRBV6-4 to TRBJ1-1; D remains ambiguous. The source is a young man in good health and CMV-seropositive. Source material: PBMCs. The CDR3 DNA follows: TGTGCCAGCAGTTCCACCCGGGGAACTGAAGCTTTCTTT. Protein product: CASSSTRGTEAFF.